These 5 T cell receptor beta chains were all obtained from the same sample, sequenced in a study of blood T cell repertoires in COVID-19. Assay used: immunoSEQ multiplex PCR; TCRdb lists only in-frame clones, some missing. The sample lists some 150,000 clones, roughly 88% seen once, with 7.2% in the top ten. Sequences were obtained from peripheral blood. These receptors were collected from a woman in her fifties or sixties in a cohort sampled during active or convalescent COVID-19.

This clone was detected a few times. This chain connects TRBV25-1 to TRBJ2-3; D uncertain. Trimming shortened V by 6 bases and J by 8 bases, and 12 bases separated the two germline ends. CDR1 is MGHDK, CDR2 SYGVNS, per germline. The CDR3 covers 12 residues. The CDR3, as DNA: TGTGCCAGCAGACGATCAGGCTCTACGCAGTATTTT. Encoded protein: CASRRSGSTQYF.

The rearrangement uses TRBV5-1 and TRBJ1-1; D is undetermined. V was pared by 3 bases and J by 3 bases, with 9 bases between. CDR1 is SGHRS and CDR2 is YFSETQ in the germline V gene. The CDR3 consists of 13 residues. The CDR3 loop is CASSWRDHTEAFF. The CDR3 DNA reads as TGCGCCAGCAGCTGGAGGGATCACACTGAAGCTTTCTTT.

This clone showed up just once. The chain employs TRBV28 and TRBJ2-2; D might be TRBD1 (6 bases). Trimming removed 6 bases from V and 1 base from J, with 9 bases in between. CDR3 length: 14 amino acids. Germline V CDR1 and CDR2: MDHEN, SYDVKM. CDR3 nucleotides: TGTGCCAGCAGGCCGGGACAGAACACCGGGGAGCTGTTTTTT. Its protein product is CASRPGQNTGELFF.

The count of this clone is one. The chain carries TRBV25-1 and TRBJ2-7; D uncertain. CDR1 and CDR2 from the germline V gene are MGHDK and SYGVNS. The V end was cut by 5 bases, the J end by 4 bases, with 6 bases between. The CDR3 runs 11 residues. The CDR3 bases are TGTGCCAGCAGTAATTATTACGAGCAGTACTTC. Encoded protein: CASSNYYEQYF.

The chain combines TRBV11-2 with TRBJ2-1; no reliable D call. Germline V lookup: CDR1 SGHAT, CDR2 FQNNGV. The V end lost 1 base, the J end lost 15 bases, and 10 bases lay between the germline ends. This CDR3 has 11 residues. In DNA form, the CDR3 reads TGTGCCAGCAGCTTAGGTCCCCTCCCGTTCTTC. It codes for CASSLGPLPFF.